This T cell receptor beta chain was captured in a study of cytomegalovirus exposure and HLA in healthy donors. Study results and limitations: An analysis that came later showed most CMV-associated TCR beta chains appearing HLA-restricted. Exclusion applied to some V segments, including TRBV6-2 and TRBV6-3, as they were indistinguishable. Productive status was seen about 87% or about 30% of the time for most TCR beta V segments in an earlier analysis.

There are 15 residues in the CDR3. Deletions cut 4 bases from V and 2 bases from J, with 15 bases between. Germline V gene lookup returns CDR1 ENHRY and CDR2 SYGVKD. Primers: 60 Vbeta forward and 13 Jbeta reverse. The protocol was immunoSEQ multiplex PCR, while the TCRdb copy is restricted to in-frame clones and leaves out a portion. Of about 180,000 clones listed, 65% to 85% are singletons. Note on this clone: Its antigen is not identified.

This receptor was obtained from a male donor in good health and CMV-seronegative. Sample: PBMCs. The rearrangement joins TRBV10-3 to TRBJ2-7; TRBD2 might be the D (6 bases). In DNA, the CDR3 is TGTGCCATCAGTGGATCGGTTAGCGGAGCCTACGAGCAGTACTTC. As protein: CAISGSVSGAYEQYF.